Only a few counts were recorded for the clone carrying this T cell receptor beta chain. Its antigen is unknown. The sample originates from a study of T-cell memory formation after mild COVID-19. Study in general: Most TCR clusters belonged to a single donor.

The CDR3 sequence is 16 residues long. Germline trimming cut 4 bases from V and 9 bases from J; bases unmatched to any gene: 12. The germline V gene has CDR1 SGHKS and CDR2 YYEKEE (reference sequence). UMIs and sample barcodes were carried by the TCR alpha and TCR beta cDNA libraries that 5'RACE produced using constant-segment primers. TCRdb analysed the 5' RACE reads with MiXCR anew, one entry per CDR3 protein. The data contain about 340,000 distinct CDR3 sequences, roughly 15% of them singletons. The study's findings and limits: Several responding clones turned up in pre-infection memory, indicating that cross-reactive memory may have taken part.

The receptor's source is a man younger than 35 who had mild COVID-19 (a few samples of this study predate the infection). Cell type and time point are not known. Sequencing used PBMCs or a T cell subset sorted from them (not recorded which). The rearrangement joins TRBV5-5 to TRBJ1-6, with 8 nucleotides matching TRBD1. CDR3 nucleotide sequence: TGTGCCAGCAGCCCATCGACAGGGGCGCTAAGTTCACCCCTCCACTTT. Translated, it gives CASSPSTGALSSPLHF. The variable domain in full, with the rest retrieved from reference TRBV5-5 and TRBJ1-6, is DAGVTQSPTHLIKTRGQQVTLRCSPISGHKSVSWYQQVLGQGPQFIFQYYEKEERGRGNFPDRFSARQFPNYSSELNVNALLLGDSALYLCASSPSTGALSSPLHFGNGTRLTVT.